These 3 T cell receptor beta chains came from one sample sequenced in a study of Tregs in tolerant kidney transplant recipients. Using immunoSEQ multiplex PCR, the repertoire was profiled, and TCRdb retains in-frame clones only, with some absent. The table records about 4,800 clones, 40% of them present only once. These TCRs' antigens remain unknown. Sequencing input: CD8+ T cells from blood cultured with allogeneic cells. The source is a human donor in good health.

V and J are TRBV4-1 and TRBJ2-7, with D tentatively TRBD1 or TRBD2 (5 bases each). Per germline, CDR1 MGHRA and CDR2 YSYEKL. The ends were cut back, 1 base at V and 0 bases at J, with 10 bases in the middle. The length of the CDR3 is 15 residues. The CDR3 region is CASSQARGTSYEQYF. DNA of the CDR3: TGCGCCAGCAGCCAAGCGAGAGGGACCTCCTACGAGCAGTACTTC.

CDR3 sequence (DNA): TGTGCCAGCAGCTTATCGGGACCCAGAGACCAGTACTTC. Its translation is CASSLSGPRDQYF. V and J are TRBV11-2 and TRBJ2-5, with D possibly called TRBD1 or TRBD2 (5 bases each). This CDR3 comprises 13 residues. Germline CDR1 SGHAT, CDR2 FQNNGV. Trimming pared 2 bases from V and 10 bases from J, leaving 14 bases between.

In its sample, this clone was seen a few times. CDR3 in DNA: TGTGCCAGTGGGGGGAAGGGGTATGGCTACACCTTC. Protein product: CASGGKGYGYTF. V gene TRBV19 combines with J gene TRBJ1-2, with D perhaps matching TRBD1 (5 bases). V lost 8 bases to trimming and J lost 5 bases, with 12 bases between them. The CDR3 extends over 12 amino acids. Germline V gene data show CDR1 as LNHDA and CDR2 as SQIVND (reference sequence).